The rows below give T cell receptor beta chains drawn from one sample of a study of immune evolution from preneoplasia to lung adenocarcinoma. Some clones are missing from TCRdb's copy, which holds only in-frame ones; the method was immunoSEQ multiplex PCR. The repertoire holds around 10,000 clones, with roughly 77% as singletons. The sample was FFPE minimally invasive lung adenocarcinoma tissue. The receptor source for this set is a donor at least 70 years old with lung adenocarcinoma. Both conserved end residues are part of each CDR3. The D gene is left open where the match is weak. Clone size appears in some rows only: once, few, many, or a class for an expanded clone.

TRBJ2-1 . TRBD2 TRBV11-2 TGTGCCAGCAGCTTAGGTCTTAGCGGGCGAACTAGCTCCTACAATGAGCAGTTCTTC CASSLGLSGRTSSYNEQFF
TRBJ2-7 . . TRBV27 TGTGCCAGCAGTTTGGGAGGGGGCCTTAACTACGAGCAGTACTTC CASSLGGGLNYEQYF
TRBJ2-5 . TRBD2 TRBV5-1 TGCGCCAGCAGCTTTGGCACTAGCGGAGAGACCCAGTACTTC CASSFGTSGETQYF
TRBJ2-3 . . TRBV7-9 TGTGCCAGCAGTCCAAAAATAAGGATCGGAGATACGCAGTATTTT CASSPKIRIGDTQYF
TRBJ1-1 few TRBD1 TRBV18 TGTGCCAGCTACCGACCGGGACAGGGCGTCACTGAAGCTTTCTTT CASYRPGQGVTEAFF
TRBJ2-7 . . TRBV5-1 TGCGCCAGCAGACAGGGAGGCTCCTACGAGCAGTACTTC CASRQGGSYEQYF
TRBJ1-5 . . TRBV19 TGTGCCAGTAGTATCCGGACAGTAGATAGCAATCAGCCCCAGCATTTT CASSIRTVDSNQPQHF
TRBJ2-1 . . TRBV11-1 TGTGCCAGCAGCTTAGCGGGAGCTTCCTACAATGAGCAGTTCTTC CASSLAGASYNEQFF
TRBJ2-3 . TRBD2 TRBV2 TGTGCCAGCAGAGCCGGGACTAGCTGGGATACGCAGTATTTT CASRAGTSWDTQYF
TRBJ2-7 once TRBD1 TRBV7-8 TGTGCCAGCAGCCACCCGACAGGGGGCGCGAGTTCCTACGAGCAGTACTTC CASSHPTGGASSYEQYF
TRBJ1-2 . . TRBV6-6 TGTGCCAGCAGTTACTCGAGTTCGATGGGGGGAGATGGCTACACCTTC CASSYSSSMGGDGYTF
TRBJ1-1 . . TRBV2 TGTGCCACTGGGACCGAGGACACTGAAGCTTTCTTT CATGTEDTEAFF
TRBJ2-6 . . TRBV5-1 TGCGCCAGCAGCTTGACAGGGTCTGGGGCCAACGTCCTGACTTTC CASSLTGSGANVLTF
TRBJ1-2 once . TRBV27 TGTGCCAGCAGTTTATTCCTAGGGACCGAGTATGGCTACACCTTC CASSLFLGTEYGYTF
TRBJ1-3 . . TRBV6-6 TGTGCCAGCAGACCAGGGGGAAACACCATATATTTT CASRPGGNTIYF
TRBJ2-7 . TRBD2 TRBV29-1 TGCAGCGTTGACGGTCGGGCGGGAGGATCCTACGAGCAGTACTTC CSVDGRAGGSYEQYF
TRBJ1-2 . . TRBV5-5 TGTGCCAGCAGCTTGGAGAACTATGGCTACACCTTC CASSLENYGYTF